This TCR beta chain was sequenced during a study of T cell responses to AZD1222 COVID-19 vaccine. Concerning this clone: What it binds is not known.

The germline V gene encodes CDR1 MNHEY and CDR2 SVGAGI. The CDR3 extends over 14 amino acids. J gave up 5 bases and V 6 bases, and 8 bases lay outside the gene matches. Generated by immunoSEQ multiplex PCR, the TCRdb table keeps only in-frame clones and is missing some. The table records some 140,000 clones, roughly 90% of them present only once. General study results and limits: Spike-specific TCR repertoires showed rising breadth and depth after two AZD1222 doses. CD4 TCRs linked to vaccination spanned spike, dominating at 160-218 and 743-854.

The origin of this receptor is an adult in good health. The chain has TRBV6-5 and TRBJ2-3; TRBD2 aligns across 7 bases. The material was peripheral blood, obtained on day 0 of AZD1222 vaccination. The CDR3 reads CASRLGTIKDTQYF. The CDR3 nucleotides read TGTGCCAGCAGGCTCGGGACTATCAAAGATACGCAGTATTTT.